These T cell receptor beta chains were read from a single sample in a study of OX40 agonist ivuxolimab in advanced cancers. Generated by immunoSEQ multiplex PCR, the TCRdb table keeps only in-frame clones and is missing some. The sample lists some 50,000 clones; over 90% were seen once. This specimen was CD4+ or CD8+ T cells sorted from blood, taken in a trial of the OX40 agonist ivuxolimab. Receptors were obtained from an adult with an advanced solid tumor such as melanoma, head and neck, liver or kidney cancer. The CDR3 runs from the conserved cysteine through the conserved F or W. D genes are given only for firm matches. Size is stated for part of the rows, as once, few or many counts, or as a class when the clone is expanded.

CDR3nt: TGTGCCAGCAGTCTGACCCTGGACTCCACTGTCGGTCGGGGGGCCAACGTCCTGACTTTC
CDR3aa: CASSLTLDSTVGRGANVLTF
v_gene: TRBV9
j_gene: TRBJ2-6
abundance: once
d_gene: .

CDR3nt: TGTGCCAGCAGCTCCGGGACTGGAGCCACCGGGGAGCTGTTTTTT
CDR3aa: CASSSGTGATGELFF
v_gene: TRBV7-2
j_gene: TRBJ2-2
abundance: .
d_gene: .

CDR3nt: TGTGCCAGCACCAGCGGGTACTACAATGAGCAGTTCTTC
CDR3aa: CASTSGYYNEQFF
v_gene: TRBV9
j_gene: TRBJ2-1
abundance: .
d_gene: .

CDR3nt: TGTGCCAGCTCACTCGGGACAGGGATGTTCGAGCAGTACTTC
CDR3aa: CASSLGTGMFEQYF
v_gene: TRBV18
j_gene: TRBJ2-7
abundance: .
d_gene: TRBD1

CDR3nt: TGCGCCAGCAGCCAAGGTTTTCGGGGGGCCTACGAGCAGTACTTC
CDR3aa: CASSQGFRGAYEQYF
v_gene: TRBV4-3
j_gene: TRBJ2-7
abundance: .
d_gene: TRBD2

CDR3nt: TGTGCCAGCAGCTGGCCCCGGGAGCGAACAGATACGCAGTATTTT
CDR3aa: CASSWPRERTDTQYF
v_gene: TRBV5-6
j_gene: TRBJ2-3
abundance: .
d_gene: .

CDR3nt: TGTGCCAGCAGCGGAGGGGGGAGGAGCACAGATACGCAGTATTTT
CDR3aa: CASSGGGRSTDTQYF
v_gene: TRBV9
j_gene: TRBJ2-3
abundance: .
d_gene: .

CDR3nt: TGTGCCAGCAGCCACCCGACAGGGATGAACACTGAAGCTTTCTTT
CDR3aa: CASSHPTGMNTEAFF
v_gene: TRBV5-6
j_gene: TRBJ1-1
abundance: .
d_gene: TRBD1

CDR3nt: TGTGCCAGCAGCTTACACAGGGAGGAAGGCTACACCTTC
CDR3aa: CASSLHREEGYTF
v_gene: TRBV21-1
j_gene: TRBJ1-2
abundance: .
d_gene: .

CDR3nt: TGTGCCAGCAGTCCCCAGGGGGCCGATGGCTACACCTTC
CDR3aa: CASSPQGADGYTF
v_gene: TRBV27
j_gene: TRBJ1-2
abundance: .
d_gene: TRBD1

CDR3nt: TGTGCCAGCAGCTTAGTCACTAGCGCGCCAGATACGCAGTATTTT
CDR3aa: CASSLVTSAPDTQYF
v_gene: TRBV11-2
j_gene: TRBJ2-3
abundance: .
d_gene: TRBD2

CDR3nt: TGTGCCAGCAGCCAAGAGACTAGCGGGAGCCACGAGCAGTACTTC
CDR3aa: CASSQETSGSHEQYF
v_gene: TRBV13
j_gene: TRBJ2-7
abundance: .
d_gene: TRBD2

CDR3nt: TGCGCCAGCAGCTTGTCTGGTGGCCCCGAGCAGTACTTC
CDR3aa: CASSLSGGPEQYF
v_gene: TRBV5-1
j_gene: TRBJ2-7
abundance: .
d_gene: .

CDR3nt: TGTGCCAGCAGCTTGGGGGTTTACCGCACAGATACGCAGTATTTT
CDR3aa: CASSLGVYRTDTQYF
v_gene: TRBV5-6
j_gene: TRBJ2-3
abundance: .
d_gene: .

CDR3nt: TGCGCCAGCTCGACTAGCGGGAGGGGAAATGAGCAGTTCTTC
CDR3aa: CASSTSGRGNEQFF
v_gene: TRBV4-1
j_gene: TRBJ2-1
abundance: .
d_gene: TRBD2

CDR3nt: TGTGCCAGCAGGGTCGGGACGGTCTACGAGCAGTACTTC
CDR3aa: CASRVGTVYEQYF
v_gene: TRBV2
j_gene: TRBJ2-7
abundance: .
d_gene: .

CDR3nt: TGTGCCAGCAGCTTCTTATATGGCTACACCTTC
CDR3aa: CASSFLYGYTF
v_gene: TRBV5-4
j_gene: TRBJ1-2
abundance: .
d_gene: .

CDR3nt: TGTGCCAGCAGTCGACAGGGGGCGAGGACTGAAGCTTTCTTT
CDR3aa: CASSRQGARTEAFF
v_gene: TRBV28
j_gene: TRBJ1-1
abundance: .
d_gene: TRBD1

CDR3nt: TGTGCCAGCAGTATCGAACAGGGTCTGAACACTGAAGCTTTCTTT
CDR3aa: CASSIEQGLNTEAFF
v_gene: TRBV6-6
j_gene: TRBJ1-1
abundance: .
d_gene: .

CDR3nt: TGTGCCAGCAGCCCACTAGCGGGATATATCTACGAGCAGTACTTC
CDR3aa: CASSPLAGYIYEQYF
v_gene: TRBV5-5
j_gene: TRBJ2-7
abundance: .
d_gene: TRBD2

CDR3nt: TGTGCCAGCAGCTTATACAGGCTGAACACTGAAGCTTTCTTT
CDR3aa: CASSLYRLNTEAFF
v_gene: TRBV7-2
j_gene: TRBJ1-1
abundance: once
d_gene: .

CDR3nt: TGTGCCAGCAGTTACGGAGGCTACACCTTC
CDR3aa: CASSYGGYTF
v_gene: TRBV6-6
j_gene: TRBJ1-2
abundance: .
d_gene: .

CDR3nt: TGTGCCAGCAGCTTCAGGGGCACTGAAGCTTTCTTT
CDR3aa: CASSFRGTEAFF
v_gene: TRBV11-3
j_gene: TRBJ1-1
abundance: .
d_gene: .

CDR3nt: TGTGCCAGCGGGCCAGGGAGATCACCCCTCCACTTT
CDR3aa: CASGPGRSPLHF
v_gene: TRBV6-5
j_gene: TRBJ1-6
abundance: .
d_gene: .

CDR3nt: TGCGCCAGCAGCCAGAATAGCGGGAGTTACGAGCAGTACTTC
CDR3aa: CASSQNSGSYEQYF
v_gene: TRBV4-1
j_gene: TRBJ2-7
abundance: .
d_gene: TRBD2

CDR3nt: TGTGCCAGCAGCTCCCCCGGGACAGGGGCCTACGAGCAGTACTTC
CDR3aa: CASSSPGTGAYEQYF
v_gene: TRBV28
j_gene: TRBJ2-7
abundance: .
d_gene: TRBD1

CDR3nt: TGTGCCAGCAGTTACTGGCGGGAGAGCTCCTACGAGCAGTACTTC
CDR3aa: CASSYWRESSYEQYF
v_gene: TRBV6-6
j_gene: TRBJ2-7
abundance: .
d_gene: TRBD2

CDR3nt: TGTGCCAGCAGCTTATCCGAGACGGGAAGAAGCTCCTACGAGCAGTACTTC
CDR3aa: CASSLSETGRSSYEQYF
v_gene: TRBV7-8
j_gene: TRBJ2-7
abundance: .
d_gene: .

CDR3nt: TGTGCCAGTAGTATGGGACAGGACGAGCAGTACTTC
CDR3aa: CASSMGQDEQYF
v_gene: TRBV19
j_gene: TRBJ2-7
abundance: medium-sized
d_gene: TRBD1

CDR3nt: TGTGCCAGCAGCTTAACTTTGGTGGGAGGAGCCCACGAGCAGTACTTC
CDR3aa: CASSLTLVGGAHEQYF
v_gene: TRBV7-3
j_gene: TRBJ2-7
abundance: .
d_gene: .

CDR3nt: TGCGCCAGCAGCCAAGATTACAGTATCAACGCGAACACCGGGGAGCTGTTTTTT
CDR3aa: CASSQDYSINANTGELFF
v_gene: TRBV4-3
j_gene: TRBJ2-2
abundance: .
d_gene: .

CDR3nt: TGCGCCAGCAGCTTGGTTCCCCCAGAATTCGCAGGGGGCTCCGGGGCCAACGTCCTGACTTTC
CDR3aa: CASSLVPPEFAGGSGANVLTF
v_gene: TRBV5-1
j_gene: TRBJ2-6
abundance: .
d_gene: TRBD1

CDR3nt: TGTGCCCTGCGGCTAGTATACACTGAAGCTTTCTTT
CDR3aa: CALRLVYTEAFF
v_gene: TRBV30
j_gene: TRBJ1-1
abundance: once
d_gene: .

CDR3nt: TGTGCCAGCAGCCGTCCGAAACAGGGAGGAGAGACCCAGTACTTC
CDR3aa: CASSRPKQGGETQYF
v_gene: TRBV9
j_gene: TRBJ2-5
abundance: .
d_gene: .

CDR3nt: TGTGCCAGCAGCTTTCTAGCGGGAGCTGGAGGGGAGCTGTTTTTT
CDR3aa: CASSFLAGAGGELFF
v_gene: TRBV11-1
j_gene: TRBJ2-2
abundance: .
d_gene: TRBD2

CDR3nt: TGTGCCAGCAGCCAAGCACAGATTAATGAAAAACTGTTTTTT
CDR3aa: CASSQAQINEKLFF
v_gene: TRBV4-2
j_gene: TRBJ1-4
abundance: few
d_gene: .

CDR3nt: TGTGCCAGCAGCACTTGGACTAGCGGGGATAACACCGGGGAGCTGTTTTTT
CDR3aa: CASSTWTSGDNTGELFF
v_gene: TRBV11-2
j_gene: TRBJ2-2
abundance: .
d_gene: TRBD2

CDR3nt: TGTGCCAGCGCCGATTGGGACCTCTCTGGAAACACCATATATTTT
CDR3aa: CASADWDLSGNTIYF
v_gene: TRBV2
j_gene: TRBJ1-3
abundance: .
d_gene: .

CDR3nt: TGTGCCAGCAGCGTCAGTGGCCGTATCTCTGGGGCCAACGTCCTGACTTTC
CDR3aa: CASSVSGRISGANVLTF
v_gene: TRBV9
j_gene: TRBJ2-6
abundance: .
d_gene: .

CDR3nt: TGCGCCAGCTCTGATAACGGGATAGGCACAGATACGCAGTATTTT
CDR3aa: CASSDNGIGTDTQYF
v_gene: TRBV10-2
j_gene: TRBJ2-3
abundance: .
d_gene: .

CDR3nt: TGTGCCAGCAGTTACTCGACAGGATACGAGCAGTACTTC
CDR3aa: CASSYSTGYEQYF
v_gene: TRBV6-6
j_gene: TRBJ2-7
abundance: .
d_gene: .

CDR3nt: TGTGCCAGCAGTAGCCCCGGGAGGGACACCGGGGAGCTGTTTTTT
CDR3aa: CASSSPGRDTGELFF
v_gene: TRBV21-1
j_gene: TRBJ2-2
abundance: .
d_gene: .

CDR3nt: TGTGCCAGCAGCGGGAGACTAGCGGGAGGGCCGGAGACCCAGTACTTC
CDR3aa: CASSGRLAGGPETQYF
v_gene: TRBV9
j_gene: TRBJ2-5
abundance: .
d_gene: TRBD2

CDR3nt: TGTGCCAGCAGCTTGGGGTCCACTGAAGCTTTCTTT
CDR3aa: CASSLGSTEAFF
v_gene: TRBV7-9
j_gene: TRBJ1-1
abundance: .
d_gene: .

CDR3nt: TGTGCCAGCGAGGGAGGAGGGGAGGGCTACACCTTC
CDR3aa: CASEGGGEGYTF
v_gene: TRBV7-9
j_gene: TRBJ1-2
abundance: .
d_gene: .

CDR3nt: TGTGCCAGCAGTTTGCAGGGGGCCTACGAGCAGTACTTC
CDR3aa: CASSLQGAYEQYF
v_gene: TRBV27
j_gene: TRBJ2-7
abundance: .
d_gene: TRBD1

CDR3nt: TGTGCCAGCAAGGGACGCAATGGAGGAAACTACACCTTC
CDR3aa: CASKGRNGGNYTF
v_gene: TRBV9
j_gene: TRBJ1-2
abundance: once
d_gene: .

CDR3nt: TGTGCCAGCAGTTACTCCCATGAAAACACTGAAGCTTTCTTT
CDR3aa: CASSYSHENTEAFF
v_gene: TRBV6-5
j_gene: TRBJ1-1
abundance: .
d_gene: .